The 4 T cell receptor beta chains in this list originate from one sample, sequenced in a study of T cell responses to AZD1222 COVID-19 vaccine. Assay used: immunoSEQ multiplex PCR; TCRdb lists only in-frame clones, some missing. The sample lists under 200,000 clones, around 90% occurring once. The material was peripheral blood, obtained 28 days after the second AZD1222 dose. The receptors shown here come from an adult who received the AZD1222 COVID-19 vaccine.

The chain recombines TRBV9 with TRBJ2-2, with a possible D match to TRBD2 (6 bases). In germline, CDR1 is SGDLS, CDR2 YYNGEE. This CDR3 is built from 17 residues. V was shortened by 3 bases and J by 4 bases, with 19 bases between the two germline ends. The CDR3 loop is CASSAPPGGIVTGELFF. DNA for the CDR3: TGTGCCAGCAGCGCTCCCCCAGGCGGGATAGTCACCGGGGAGCTGTTTTTT.

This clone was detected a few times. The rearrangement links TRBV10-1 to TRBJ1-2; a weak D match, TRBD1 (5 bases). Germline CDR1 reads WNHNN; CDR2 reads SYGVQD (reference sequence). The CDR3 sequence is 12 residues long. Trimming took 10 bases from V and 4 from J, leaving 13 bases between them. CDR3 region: CATTPGIYGYTF. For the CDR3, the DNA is TGCGCCACCACCCCAGGGATCTATGGCTACACCTTC.

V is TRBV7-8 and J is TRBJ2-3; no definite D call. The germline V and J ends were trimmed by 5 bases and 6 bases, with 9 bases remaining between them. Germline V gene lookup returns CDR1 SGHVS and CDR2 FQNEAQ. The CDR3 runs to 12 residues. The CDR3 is CASSQSRDTQYF. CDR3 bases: TGTGCCAGCAGCCAAAGTCGGGATACGCAGTATTTT.

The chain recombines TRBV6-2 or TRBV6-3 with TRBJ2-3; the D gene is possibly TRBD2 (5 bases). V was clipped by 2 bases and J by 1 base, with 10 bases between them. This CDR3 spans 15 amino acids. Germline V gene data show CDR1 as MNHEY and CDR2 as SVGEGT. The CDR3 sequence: CASSYPPGGTDTQYF. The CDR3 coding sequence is TGTGCCAGCAGTTACCCCCCCGGGGGCACAGATACGCAGTATTTT.